This T cell receptor beta chain derives from a study of blood T cells in healthy people across ages. Background on the study: Every two T cells gave about one barcoded beta molecule via template switching.

Through a sample-barcoded 5' primer and a J-beta primer mix, a second PCR was run for roughly 6 to 12 cycles. In TCRdb, the 5' RACE reads were re-called with MiXCR into one record per CDR3 protein. The sample contains over 600,000 distinct CDR3 sequences, more than 55% of which appear only once. This clonotype was recorded a few times. CDR1 is MNHEY and CDR2 is SMNVEV in the germline V gene (reference sequence). The trim removed 7 bases at V and 3 bases at J, leaving 3 bases unmatched. The CDR3 extends over 12 amino acids. The sequence came from a man aged 40-55 years in good health. This sequence joins TRBV27 and TRBJ2-7; the match to TRBD2 covers 7 bases. Sequencing input: blood. CDR3 nucleotides: TGTGCCAGCAAGCGCGGGGGCTACGAGCAGTACTTC. Translated, it gives CASKRGGYEQYF.